This T cell receptor (beta chain) emerged from a study of T-cell memory formation after mild COVID-19. Findings and caveats of the study: The study found contracting CD4+ clones mainly in CM and EM and contracting CD8+ clones in EMRA.

On this clonotype: The antigen remains unidentified.

The CDR3 extends over 11 amino acids. After removal of 7 bases from V and 13 bases from J, the junction contained 7 bases not matched to a gene. TCRdb reprocessed the 5' RACE reads with MiXCR, giving one entry per CDR3 protein. The sample lists around 250,000 distinct CDR3 sequences, around 17% occurring once. Sequences were obtained from PBMCs or a T cell subset sorted from them (not recorded which). This receptor was obtained from a man aged 18 to 30 who had mild COVID-19 (a few samples of this study predate the infection). Cell type and time point are not known. The V gene is TRBV12-3 or TRBV12-4, the J gene TRBJ2-1, with 7 bases identical to TRBD1. The CDR3 DNA sequence: TGTGCCAGCAACAACCGGGACAGACAGTTCTTC. This translates into CASNNRDRQFF.